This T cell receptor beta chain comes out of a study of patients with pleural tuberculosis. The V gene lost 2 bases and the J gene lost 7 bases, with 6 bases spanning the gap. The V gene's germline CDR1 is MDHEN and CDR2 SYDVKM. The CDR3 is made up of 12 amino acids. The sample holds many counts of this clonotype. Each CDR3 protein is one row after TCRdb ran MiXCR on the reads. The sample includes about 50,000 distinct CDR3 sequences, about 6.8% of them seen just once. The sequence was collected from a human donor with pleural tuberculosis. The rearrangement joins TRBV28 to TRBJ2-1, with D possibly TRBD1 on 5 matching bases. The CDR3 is CASSLQGNEQFF. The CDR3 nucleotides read TGTGCCAGCAGTTTACAGGGTAATGAGCAGTTCTTC.